This T cell receptor (beta chain) stems from a study of T cells in tuberculosis. Study information: In South Africa, adults with active tuberculosis were compared with IGRA-negative and latently infected IGRA-positive adolescents.

Notes on the study in general: Active tuberculosis patients had shorter CDR3-alpha; the beta difference was nonsignificant.

Adolescents were screened for latent TB by skin test and IGRA. Each clinical donor contributed on average around 100,000 T cells from unsorted cryopreserved PBMC. Concerning this clone: Its antigen is still unknown.

The CDR3 is made up of 18 amino acids. Germline CDR1 reads LGHNA; CDR2 reads YSLEER. V lost 1 base, J lost 0 bases, and 13 bases lay in between. This table comes from immunoSEQ multiplex PCR, and its TCRdb copy is limited to in-frame clones, with some not included. The sample has more than 40,000 clones, roughly 94% seen once; the top ten hold roughly 2%. The receptor's source is a donor aged 10-29 years with latent tuberculosis or without tuberculosis infection. Some clones in this sample may be carry-over from other donors' samples. Source material: PBMCs. This rearrangement joins TRBV4-3 to TRBJ2-6; unclear D gene. CDR3 sequence: CASSQVQQKSSGANVLTF. DNA of the CDR3: TGCGCCAGCAGCCAAGTTCAACAGAAGAGCTCTGGGGCCAACGTCCTGACTTTC.